This T cell receptor beta chain was identified during a study of blood T cell repertoires in COVID-19. Some clones are missing from TCRdb's copy, which holds only in-frame ones; the method was immunoSEQ multiplex PCR. Found here are approximately 230,000 clones, 90% to 95% of them singletons; the top ten hold approximately 2%. Germline CDR1 is DFQATT and CDR2 is SNEGSKA (reference sequence). V was clipped by 3 bases and J by 3 bases; unmatched bases: 6. This CDR3 is 14 amino acids long. The sequence came from a woman in her late teens or twenties who had recovered from COVID-19. J is TRBJ1-1 and V is TRBV20-1, with TRBD1 matching over 8 bases. The specimen sequenced was PBMCs or T cells enriched from blood (not recorded which). The CDR3 loop reads CSASSVQGDTEAFF. DNA for the CDR3: TGCAGTGCTAGTTCCGTACAGGGGGACACTGAAGCTTTCTTT.